The clone carrying this TCR beta chain was detected only a few times. This entry is derived from a study of immune characterization of retroperitoneal liposarcoma. The length of the CDR3 is 17 residues. V was clipped by 5 bases and J by 13 bases; unmatched bases: 20. TCRdb passed the PCR reads through MiXCR, listing each CDR3 protein once. The table records some 9,100 distinct CDR3 sequences, approximately 30% of them present only once. The clonotype comes from a male donor with retroperitoneal liposarcoma. Specimen: tumor tissue. This rearrangement joins TRBV12-3 or TRBV12-4 to TRBJ2-1; TRBD2 matches at 10 bases. The CDR3 DNA sequence: TGTGCCAGCAGTCCCCACCTAGCGGGGGTAGCCAAAAACATTCAGTTCTTC. It specifies CASSPHLAGVAKNIQFF.